A selection of T cell receptor beta chains follows, all from one sample in a study of T-cell memory formation after mild COVID-19. TCRdb reprocessed the 5' RACE reads with MiXCR, giving one entry per CDR3 protein. The table shows roughly 250,000 distinct CDR3 sequences, with about a sixth occurring only once. The specimen sequenced was PBMCs or a T cell subset sorted from them (not recorded which). These receptors all come from a man aged 18 to 29 who had mild COVID-19 (a few samples of this study predate the infection). Cell type and time point are not known. Both conserved end residues are part of each CDR3. D genes are given only for firm matches. Rows give clone size only sometimes, using once, few, many, or a class for an expanded clone.

v_call	clone_size	d_call	j_call	cdr3_aa	cdr3_nt
TRBV7-8	.	TRBD2	TRBJ2-5	CASSFWASGVEETQYF	TGTGCCAGCAGCTTCTGGGCTAGCGGGGTAGAAGAGACCCAGTACTTC
TRBV5-1	few	TRBD1	TRBJ2-3	CASSSHRGLTDTQYF	TGCGCCAGCAGCAGCCACAGGGGGCTGACAGATACGCAGTATTTT
TRBV2	.	.	TRBJ2-1	CASSVKRPLTGEQFF	TGTGCCAGCAGTGTTAAGCGCCCCTTAACGGGTGAGCAGTTCTTC
TRBV20-1	few	.	TRBJ2-5	CSAVGTSQETQYF	TGCAGTGCTGTAGGGACATCACAAGAGACCCAGTACTTC
TRBV28	.	.	TRBJ1-2	CASTRPAGDGYTF	TGTGCCAGCACACGGCCGGCTGGAGACGGCTACACCTTC
TRBV7-2	many	TRBD2	TRBJ2-3	CASSLTIAGGPDTQYF	TGTGCCAGCAGCTTGACGATAGCGGGGGGTCCAGATACGCAGTATTTT
TRBV18	.	TRBD1	TRBJ1-2	CASSPLPGQAVSRDGYTF	TGTGCCAGCTCACCGCTTCCGGGACAGGCAGTGTCTAGAGATGGCTACACCTTC
TRBV5-1	many	.	TRBJ2-5	CASSLEPGRQETQYF	TGCGCCAGCAGCTTGGAGCCGGGGCGGCAAGAGACCCAGTACTTC
TRBV4-1	.	TRBD1	TRBJ1-2	CASSQRGLDGYTF	TGCGCCAGCAGCCAAAGGGGGCTGGATGGCTACACCTTC
TRBV27	few	TRBD1	TRBJ2-2	CASSHRQGANTGELFF	TGTGCCAGCAGTCATAGACAGGGGGCGAACACCGGGGAGCTGTTTTTT
TRBV3-1	.	.	TRBJ1-1	CASSQGWLNTEAFF	TGTGCCAGCAGCCAAGGGTGGCTGAACACTGAAGCTTTCTTT
TRBV2	few	TRBD2	TRBJ2-5	CASSASVAGGPYQETQYF	TGTGCCAGCAGCGCCTCCGTAGCGGGGGGACCCTACCAAGAGACCCAGTACTTC
TRBV20-1	.	.	TRBJ2-5	CSAPDSPSGAQYF	TGCAGTGCTCCGGACAGCCCTTCCGGAGCCCAGTACTTC
TRBV7-2	.	.	TRBJ1-1	CASSGHMNTEAFF	TGTGCCAGCAGCGGACACATGAACACTGAAGCTTTCTTT
TRBV7-3	.	.	TRBJ1-3	CASSSEPGNTIYF	TGTGCCAGCAGCTCTGAACCAGGAAACACCATATATTTT
TRBV6-6	few	TRBD1	TRBJ1-2	CASSPGRGDSSLNYGYTF	TGTGCCAGCAGCCCAGGAAGAGGGGACAGCTCCCTCAACTATGGCTACACCTTC
TRBV12-3/TRBV12-4	few	.	TRBJ2-7	CASSLNPPSYEQYF	TGTGCCAGCAGTTTAAATCCCCCGAGCTACGAGCAGTACTTC
TRBV20-1	many	.	TRBJ1-6	CSARGTPGNSPLHF	TGCAGTGCTCGAGGGACCCCCGGGAATTCACCCCTCCACTTT
TRBV6-6	few	TRBD1	TRBJ1-4	CASSYGPGGDEKLFF	TGTGCCAGCAGTTACGGCCCAGGGGGCGACGAAAAACTGTTTTTT
TRBV7-2	.	.	TRBJ1-1	CASSLAASTVEAFF	TGTGCCAGCAGCTTAGCCGCGTCGACGGTTGAAGCTTTCTTT
TRBV5-1	few	TRBD1	TRBJ1-5	CASSSGTGDRQHF	TGCGCCAGCAGCTCCGGGACAGGGGATCGCCAGCATTTT
TRBV5-1	.	.	TRBJ2-2	CASSWGTGNTGELFF	TGCGCCAGCAGCTGGGGGACGGGTAACACCGGGGAGCTGTTTTTT